Listed below are T cell receptor beta chains from one sample, sequenced in a study of OX40 agonist ivuxolimab in advanced cancers. The table came from immunoSEQ multiplex PCR; TCRdb's copy has only in-frame clones and leaves some out. Counted here are 50,000 to 80,000 clones, 85% to 95% occurring once; the ten biggest clones make up around 0.42%. Specimen: CD4+ or CD8+ T cells sorted from blood, collected in a trial of the OX40 agonist ivuxolimab. Receptors were obtained from an adult with an advanced solid tumor such as melanoma, head and neck, liver or kidney cancer. Each CDR3 is given with its conserved first and last residue. The D gene is left open where the match is weak. Not all rows give a size; the values are once, few, many and, for expanded clones, a class.

abundance: NA; j_gene: TRBJ2-6; d_gene: NA; v_gene: TRBV2; CDR3nt: TGTGCCAGCAGCCAGGCGGGCCTCTCTGGGGCCAACGTCCTGACTTTC; CDR3aa: CASSQAGLSGANVLTF
abundance: few; j_gene: TRBJ1-5; d_gene: NA; v_gene: TRBV6-5; CDR3nt: TGTGCCAGCAGTTACTCGAGCAGGGGCGGGCATCAGCCCCAGCATTTT; CDR3aa: CASSYSSRGGHQPQHF
abundance: NA; j_gene: TRBJ2-3; d_gene: NA; v_gene: TRBV11-3; CDR3nt: TGTGCCAGCAGCTTAAACATATTCACAGATACGCAGTATTTT; CDR3aa: CASSLNIFTDTQYF
abundance: NA; j_gene: TRBJ2-7; d_gene: TRBD2; v_gene: TRBV7-8; CDR3nt: TGTGCCAGCAGCTTAGCCGCGGCTAGCGGGACCCACGAGCAGTACTTC; CDR3aa: CASSLAAASGTHEQYF
abundance: once; j_gene: TRBJ1-3; d_gene: TRBD1; v_gene: TRBV5-4; CDR3nt: TGTGCCAGCAGCCCCAGGGGGACTGGAAACACCATATATTTT; CDR3aa: CASSPRGTGNTIYF
abundance: NA; j_gene: TRBJ1-2; d_gene: TRBD1; v_gene: TRBV15; CDR3nt: TGTGCCACCAGCAGAGACAGGGGGAGCTATGGCTACACCTTC; CDR3aa: CATSRDRGSYGYTF
abundance: NA; j_gene: TRBJ2-2; d_gene: TRBD2; v_gene: TRBV10-1; CDR3nt: TGCGCCAGCAGTGCTATAGCGGGAGACGCGAACACCGAGGAGCTGTTTTTT; CDR3aa: CASSAIAGDANTEELFF
abundance: NA; j_gene: TRBJ2-2; d_gene: TRBD2; v_gene: TRBV5-6; CDR3nt: TGTGCCAGCAGCCCCAGAAGGACTAGCGGGACCACCGGGGAGCTGTTTTTT; CDR3aa: CASSPRRTSGTTGELFF
abundance: NA; j_gene: TRBJ1-5; d_gene: TRBD1; v_gene: TRBV19; CDR3nt: TGTGCCAGTAGTGGGACAGGGGGCAATCAGCCCCAGCATTTT; CDR3aa: CASSGTGGNQPQHF
abundance: NA; j_gene: TRBJ2-7; d_gene: TRBD1; v_gene: TRBV6-5; CDR3nt: TGTGCCAGCAGTTACTCGGGACAGGGGGCCTACGAGCAGTACTTC; CDR3aa: CASSYSGQGAYEQYF
abundance: NA; j_gene: TRBJ1-2; d_gene: TRBD1; v_gene: TRBV6-5; CDR3nt: TGTGCCAGCAGTTACCGGACAGGGGGCAACTATGGCTACACCTTC; CDR3aa: CASSYRTGGNYGYTF
abundance: NA; j_gene: TRBJ2-1; d_gene: TRBD2; v_gene: TRBV18; CDR3nt: TGTGCCAGCTCACCTAGGGAGGGCGTTGGTGAGCAGTTCTTC; CDR3aa: CASSPREGVGEQFF
abundance: NA; j_gene: TRBJ2-5; d_gene: NA; v_gene: TRBV15; CDR3nt: TGTGCCACCAGCAGAGATCGTGGTCAAGAGACCCAGTACTTC; CDR3aa: CATSRDRGQETQYF
abundance: NA; j_gene: TRBJ2-7; d_gene: TRBD2; v_gene: TRBV5-1; CDR3nt: TGCGCCAGCAGCTTGGGGCTAGCGGGAGTCGAGCAGTACTTC; CDR3aa: CASSLGLAGVEQYF
abundance: NA; j_gene: TRBJ2-5; d_gene: NA; v_gene: TRBV2; CDR3nt: TGTGCCAGCTCTGGCCTCCAAGAGACCCAGTACTTC; CDR3aa: CASSGLQETQYF
abundance: NA; j_gene: TRBJ2-1; d_gene: NA; v_gene: TRBV6-1; CDR3nt: TGTGCCAGCAACGGGAATGAGCAGTTCTTC; CDR3aa: CASNGNEQFF
abundance: NA; j_gene: TRBJ2-5; d_gene: TRBD2; v_gene: TRBV7-2; CDR3nt: TGTGCCAGCAGCTTATCCCTAGCGGGAGTAGGAGAGACCCAGTACTTC; CDR3aa: CASSLSLAGVGETQYF
abundance: once; j_gene: TRBJ2-1; d_gene: TRBD2; v_gene: TRBV5-1; CDR3nt: TGCGCCAGCAGCTTGGAGGGCGGGACTAGCGGGGGAAGCTCCTACAATGAGCAGTTCTTC; CDR3aa: CASSLEGGTSGGSSYNEQFF
abundance: NA; j_gene: TRBJ1-3; d_gene: TRBD1; v_gene: TRBV7-2; CDR3nt: TGTGCCAGCAGCCTGGGACAGAGCTCTGGAAACACCATATATTTT; CDR3aa: CASSLGQSSGNTIYF
abundance: once; j_gene: TRBJ1-5; d_gene: TRBD1; v_gene: TRBV19; CDR3nt: TGTGCCAGTAGTAGCCGGGACAGGGGCAATCAGCCCCAGCATTTT; CDR3aa: CASSSRDRGNQPQHF
abundance: NA; j_gene: TRBJ1-6; d_gene: NA; v_gene: TRBV2; CDR3nt: TGTGCCAGCAGTGTAGAGGGGCAAAATTCACCCCTCCACTTT; CDR3aa: CASSVEGQNSPLHF
abundance: NA; j_gene: TRBJ2-7; d_gene: TRBD1; v_gene: TRBV11-2; CDR3nt: TGTGCCAGCAGCCCCCGGGACAGGGGGCTGGAGCAGTACTTC; CDR3aa: CASSPRDRGLEQYF
abundance: NA; j_gene: TRBJ2-1; d_gene: NA; v_gene: TRBV6-6; CDR3nt: TGTGCCAGCAGTTTGAGCTCCTACAATGAGCAGTTCTTC; CDR3aa: CASSLSSYNEQFF
abundance: NA; j_gene: TRBJ1-1; d_gene: TRBD1; v_gene: TRBV27; CDR3nt: TGTGCCAGCAGAAAACCCAACTCAGGGGGGTTGAACACTGAAGCTTTCTTT; CDR3aa: CASRKPNSGGLNTEAFF
abundance: NA; j_gene: TRBJ2-3; d_gene: NA; v_gene: TRBV30; CDR3nt: TGTGCCTGGAGTGTAAAGGGGTTGACAGATACGCAGTATTTT; CDR3aa: CAWSVKGLTDTQYF
abundance: NA; j_gene: TRBJ2-1; d_gene: TRBD2; v_gene: TRBV10-2; CDR3nt: TGCGCCAGCAGTGAGCTCCGGACTAGCGGTTTTGATGAGCAGTTCTTC; CDR3aa: CASSELRTSGFDEQFF
abundance: NA; j_gene: TRBJ2-1; d_gene: NA; v_gene: TRBV9; CDR3nt: TGTGCCAGCAGCGTAGGAGGGAGCGGTTCCTACAATGAGCAGTTCTTC; CDR3aa: CASSVGGSGSYNEQFF
abundance: NA; j_gene: TRBJ1-1; d_gene: TRBD1; v_gene: TRBV5-4; CDR3nt: TGTGCCAGCAGCCCGGGACAGGGCAGAATTGAAGCTTTCTTT; CDR3aa: CASSPGQGRIEAFF
abundance: once; j_gene: TRBJ2-5; d_gene: NA; v_gene: TRBV6-5; CDR3nt: TGTGCCAGCAGTTTTCAGGCGAACCAAGAGACCCAGTACTTC; CDR3aa: CASSFQANQETQYF
abundance: NA; j_gene: TRBJ2-7; d_gene: NA; v_gene: TRBV9; CDR3nt: TGTGCCAGCAGCGTAGGTTCTTTTGAGCGGACCTACGAGCAGTACTTC; CDR3aa: CASSVGSFERTYEQYF
abundance: NA; j_gene: TRBJ2-1; d_gene: NA; v_gene: TRBV30; CDR3nt: TGTGCCTGGATTCCAGGTTTGGCTTTCAATGAGCAGTTCTTC; CDR3aa: CAWIPGLAFNEQFF
abundance: NA; j_gene: TRBJ2-3; d_gene: TRBD2; v_gene: TRBV5-4; CDR3nt: TGTGCCAGCAAGCGACTAGCGGAAGCTAGCACAGATACGCAGTATTTT; CDR3aa: CASKRLAEASTDTQYF
abundance: NA; j_gene: TRBJ1-4; d_gene: NA; v_gene: TRBV6-5; CDR3nt: TGTGCCAGCAGACGTTCAGACACTAATGAAAAACTGTTTTTT; CDR3aa: CASRRSDTNEKLFF
abundance: NA; j_gene: TRBJ1-5; d_gene: NA; v_gene: TRBV19; CDR3nt: TGTGCCAGTACGCGGGCCGGGGGGGGTAGCAATCAGCCCCAGCATTTT; CDR3aa: CASTRAGGGSNQPQHF
abundance: NA; j_gene: TRBJ2-5; d_gene: TRBD2; v_gene: TRBV5-1; CDR3nt: TGCGCCAGCAGCTTCTCTAGCGGGAACGGCCAAGAGACCCAGTACTTC; CDR3aa: CASSFSSGNGQETQYF
abundance: NA; j_gene: TRBJ2-1; d_gene: TRBD2; v_gene: TRBV19; CDR3nt: TGTGCCAGTAGTAGCGGGAGGAGGTTCAATGAGCAGTTCTTC; CDR3aa: CASSSGRRFNEQFF
abundance: NA; j_gene: TRBJ1-2; d_gene: NA; v_gene: TRBV6-5; CDR3nt: TGTGCCACCGACGGAGGGCGGATGTATGGCTACACCTTC; CDR3aa: CATDGGRMYGYTF
abundance: NA; j_gene: TRBJ2-2; d_gene: TRBD2; v_gene: TRBV6-5; CDR3nt: TGTGCCAGCAGTTACGGACTAGAGGCGAACACCGGGGAGCTGTTTTTT; CDR3aa: CASSYGLEANTGELFF
abundance: NA; j_gene: TRBJ1-2; d_gene: TRBD1; v_gene: TRBV19; CDR3nt: TGTGCCAGTAGTATGGGACAGGACGACTATGGCTACACCTTC; CDR3aa: CASSMGQDDYGYTF
abundance: NA; j_gene: TRBJ2-1; d_gene: TRBD2; v_gene: TRBV18; CDR3nt: TGTGCCAGCTCACCAAATAGCGGGACTTACAATGAGCAGTTCTTC; CDR3aa: CASSPNSGTYNEQFF
abundance: NA; j_gene: TRBJ1-4; d_gene: NA; v_gene: TRBV30; CDR3nt: TGTGCCTGGAGTGTACGGTCTGCGGGGGAAAAACTGTTTTTT; CDR3aa: CAWSVRSAGEKLFF
abundance: few; j_gene: TRBJ1-1; d_gene: NA; v_gene: TRBV7-9; CDR3nt: TGTGCCAGCAGCTTATTTGGGACTGAAGCTTTCTTT; CDR3aa: CASSLFGTEAFF
abundance: once; j_gene: TRBJ2-2; d_gene: NA; v_gene: TRBV4-1; CDR3nt: TGCGCCAGCAGCCAAGATTCAGGGACATGGAACACCGGGGAGCTGTTTTTT; CDR3aa: CASSQDSGTWNTGELFF